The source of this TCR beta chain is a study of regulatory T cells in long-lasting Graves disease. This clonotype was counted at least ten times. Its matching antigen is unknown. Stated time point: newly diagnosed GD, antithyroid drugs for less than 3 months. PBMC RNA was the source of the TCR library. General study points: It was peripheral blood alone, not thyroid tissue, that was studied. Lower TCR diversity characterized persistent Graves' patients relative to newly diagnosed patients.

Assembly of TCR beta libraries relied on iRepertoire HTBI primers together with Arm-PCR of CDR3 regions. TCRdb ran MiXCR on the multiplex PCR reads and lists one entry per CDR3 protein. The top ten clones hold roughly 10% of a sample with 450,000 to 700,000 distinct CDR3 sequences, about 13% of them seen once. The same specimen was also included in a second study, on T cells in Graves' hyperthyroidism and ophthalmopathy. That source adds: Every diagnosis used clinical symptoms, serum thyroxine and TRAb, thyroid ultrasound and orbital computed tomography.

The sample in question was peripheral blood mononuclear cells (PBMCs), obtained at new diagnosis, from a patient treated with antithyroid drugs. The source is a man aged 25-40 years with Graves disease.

The CDR3 DNA reads TGTGCCAGCAACGACAGGGCCTACGAGCAGTACTTC. It codes for CASNDRAYEQYF. The chain joins TRBV7-2 to TRBJ2-7; 7 nucleotides align to TRBD1. The CDR3 consists of 12 residues. Germline values: CDR1 SGHTA, CDR2 FQGNSA. Losses at the gene ends were 7 bases for V and 2 bases for J; bases not matched to a gene: 2.